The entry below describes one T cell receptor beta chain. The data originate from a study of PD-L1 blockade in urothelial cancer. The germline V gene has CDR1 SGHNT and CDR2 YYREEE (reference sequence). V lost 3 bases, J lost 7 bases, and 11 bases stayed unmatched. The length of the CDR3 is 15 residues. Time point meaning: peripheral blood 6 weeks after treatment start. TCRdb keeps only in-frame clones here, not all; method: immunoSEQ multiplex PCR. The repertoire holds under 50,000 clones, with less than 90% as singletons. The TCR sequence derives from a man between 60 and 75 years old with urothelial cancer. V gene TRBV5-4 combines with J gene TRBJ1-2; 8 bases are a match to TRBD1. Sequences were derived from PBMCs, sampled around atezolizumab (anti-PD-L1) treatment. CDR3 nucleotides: TGTGCCAGCAGCTCTCTGTCGACAGGGGTGGGTGGCTACACCTTC. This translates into CASSSLSTGVGGYTF.